The entry below describes one TCR beta chain. Its antigen is as yet unknown. Data came from immunoSEQ multiplex PCR; TCRdb stores just in-frame clones and leaves some out. The sample lists about 140,000 clones, 90% seen once, with roughly 6% in the top ten. This sample was included in a study of T cell responses to AZD1222 COVID-19 vaccine. The study's findings and limits: Seropositivity was recorded at baseline in only five to seven AZD1222 recipients. Mapped onto spike, vaccine-associated CD4 TCRs spanned it and were dominant at 160-218 and 743-854.

CDR3 length: 16 amino acids. CDR1 is SGHAT, CDR2 FQNNGV, per germline. V lost 2 bases to trimming and J lost 7 bases, with 17 bases between them. This chain links TRBV11-2 with TRBJ2-2; possible D gene TRBD2, 6 bases. The starting material was peripheral blood, obtained 28 days after the second AZD1222 dose. This clonotype originated in an adult who received the AZD1222 COVID-19 vaccine. CDR3: CASSLWGTVNGGELFF. CDR3 nucleotide sequence: TGTGCCAGCAGCTTATGGGGGACTGTCAACGGCGGGGAGCTGTTTTTT.